One sample yielded the 27 T cell receptor beta chains listed below, sequenced in a study of blood T cell repertoires in COVID-19. This table comes from immunoSEQ multiplex PCR, and its TCRdb copy is limited to in-frame clones, with some not included. The sample consists of 200,000 or so clones, more than 85% of them appearing once. The sample taken for sequencing was peripheral blood. The receptors stem from a man aged 40-49 years with active or convalescent COVID-19.

V is TRBV19 and J is TRBJ2-4, with D perhaps matching TRBD2 (6 bases). CDR3 length equals 17 residues. Germline V gives CDR1 LNHDA, CDR2 SQIVND (reference sequence). The V and J ends lost 7 bases and 3 bases respectively, with 22 bases between them. The CDR3 nucleotides are TGTGCCAGTACCTCGGGCGTGGGAGGCTGGGACAAAAACATTCAGTACTTC. It encodes CASTSGVGGWDKNIQYF.

V usage is TRBV5-4 and J usage is TRBJ2-7; 12 bases line up with TRBD1. With V trimmed by 4 bases and J by 7 bases, 12 bases remained unmatched. This CDR3 is built from 16 residues. CDR1 SGHNT and CDR2 YYREEE come from the germline V gene (reference sequence). Here the CDR3 DNA reads TGTGCCAGCAGCCGAACCCCGGGACAGGGGGCAGGGGAGCAGTACTTC. This encodes CASSRTPGQGAGEQYF.

The V call is TRBV7-8, the J call TRBJ1-3; D is undetermined. CDR3 length: 16 amino acids. The V end was cut by 1 base, the J end by 0 bases, with 10 bases between. The germline V gene has CDR1 SGHVS and CDR2 FQNEAQ. For the CDR3, the DNA is TGTGCCAGCAGCTTAGAACTCCCCGGCTCTGGAAACACCATATATTTT. It codes for CASSLELPGSGNTIYF.

This clone has only a few counts. The chain uses TRBV20-1 and TRBJ1-2; no clear D gene. The CDR3 length is 11 residues. Trimming pared 8 bases from V and 4 bases from J, leaving 11 bases between. Germline V gene sequence: CDR1 DFQATT, CDR2 SNEGSKA (reference sequence). The CDR3 sequence is CSYSISYGYTF. The CDR3 coding sequence is TGCAGTTACAGCATTTCCTATGGCTACACCTTC.

V is TRBV5-1 and J is TRBJ2-1, with 8 bases matching TRBD2. V gave up 0 bases and J gave up 7 bases; unmatched junction bases: 6. CDR3 length equals 15 residues. The germline gives CDR1 SGHRS, CDR2 YFSETQ. The CDR3 coding sequence is TGCGCCAGCAGCTTGGACATAGCGGGGACGAATGAGCAGTTCTTC. It codes for CASSLDIAGTNEQFF. Combining the CDR3 with reference TRBV5-1 and TRBJ2-1 gives the whole variable domain KAGVTQTPRYLIKTRGQQVTLSCSPISGHRSVSWYQQTPGQGLQFLFEYFSETQRNKGNFPGRFSGRQFSNSRSEMNVSTLELGDSALYLCASSLDIAGTNEQFFGPGTRLTVL.

The chain recombines TRBV19 with TRBJ2-6; possible D gene TRBD1, 5 bases. Trimming removed 4 bases from V and 0 bases from J, with 7 bases in between. Germline V gene data show CDR1 as LNHDA and CDR2 as SQIVND (reference sequence). The CDR3 sequence is 15 residues long. The CDR3, as DNA: TGTGCCAGTAGTACCGACAGCTCTGGGGCCAACGTCCTGACTTTC. This encodes CASSTDSSGANVLTF.

V gene TRBV3-1 (or the pseudogene TRBV3-2) combines with J gene TRBJ2-1; D may be TRBD1 (5 bases). The CDR3 is 15 residues long. CDR1 and CDR2 from the germline V gene are LGHDT and YNNKEL (reference sequence). The V end lost 4 bases, the J end lost 8 bases, and 18 bases lay between the germline ends. For the CDR3, the DNA is TGTGCCAGCAGCCGAATAACAGGCGCAGCCGATGAGCAGTTCTTC. Amino acids: CASSRITGAADEQFF.

The V gene is TRBV29-1, the J gene TRBJ2-5; D is perhaps TRBD1 (5 bases). The germline V gene has CDR1 SQVTM and CDR2 ANQGSEA. The CDR3 runs to 14 residues. V lost 7 bases, J lost 5 bases, and 20 bases lay in between. CDR3: CSAPGAVEMETQYF. CDR3 DNA: TGCAGCGCCCCTGGGGCGGTCGAAATGGAGACCCAGTACTTC.

The chain couples TRBV5-1 to TRBJ1-5; 7 bases are a match to TRBD1. The CDR3 length is 13 residues. Germline trimming cut 4 bases from V and 5 bases from J; bases unmatched to any gene: 3. Germline-derived CDR1 and CDR2 are SGHRS and YFSETQ. CDR3 region: CASSIDRDQPQHF. CDR3 in DNA: TGCGCCAGCAGCATTGACAGGGATCAGCCCCAGCATTTT.

This chain joins TRBV5-1 and TRBJ2-7, with 8 positions matching TRBD1. V lost 4 bases to trimming and J lost 3 bases; unmatched junction nucleotides: 9. CDR1 is SGHRS, CDR2 YFSETQ, per germline. CDR3 length: 15 residues. The DNA for the CDR3 is TGCGCCAGCAGCCCCGGACAGGGATTTATCTACGAGCAGTACTTC. Its translation: CASSPGQGFIYEQYF.

This sequence joins TRBV4-1 and TRBJ1-1; perhaps TRBD1 as D (5 bases). Per the germline V gene, CDR1 is MGHRA and CDR2 is YSYEKL. Trimming took 0 bases from V and 2 from J, leaving 13 bases between them. CDR3 length equals 16 residues. CDR3 loop: CASSQESGAGNTEAFF. In nucleotides, the CDR3 is TGCGCCAGCAGCCAAGAGAGCGGGGCCGGCAACACTGAAGCTTTCTTT.

The CDR3 bases are TGTGCCAGCGCCTGGGGGGGTCAATTCGCCGGGGAGCTGTTTTTT. Amino acid sequence: CASAWGGQFAGELFF. V gene TRBV5-4 combines with J gene TRBJ2-2, with 7 bases identical to TRBD2. The CDR3 consists of 15 residues. Trimming cost V 7 bases and J 6 bases; bases outside gene matches: 12. CDR1 SGHNT and CDR2 YYREEE come from the germline V gene (reference sequence).

The V call is TRBV18, the J call TRBJ2-1; tentatively, D is TRBD2 (6 bases). Trimming removed 3 bases at V and 7 bases at J, with 22 bases between. CDR1 KGHSH and CDR2 LQKENI come from the germline V gene. The CDR3 extends over 17 amino acids. The CDR3 loop reads CASSPRGLETSSNEQFF. Written as DNA, the CDR3 is TGTGCCAGCTCACCCCGAGGTTTGGAGACTAGTTCTAATGAGCAGTTCTTC.

The chain is built from TRBV7-3 and TRBJ2-7, with 7 bases aligning to TRBD2. V dropped 5 bases and J dropped 6; count of bases not matched to a gene: 7. Germline V lookup: CDR1 SGHTA, CDR2 FQGTGA. This CDR3 region has 13 residues. CDR3 sequence reads: CASSPSGGGEQYF. CDR3 coding DNA: TGTGCCAGCAGCCCGTCCGGCGGGGGCGAGCAGTACTTC.

This chain links TRBV9 with TRBJ1-2, with 8 bases lining up with TRBD1. Per the germline V gene, CDR1 is SGDLS and CDR2 is YYNGEE. This CDR3 is 13 amino acids long. The J segment lost 4 bases and the V segment lost 4 bases, leaving 3 bases of the junction unmatched. Here the CDR3 DNA reads TGTGCCAGCAGCCCCGGACAGGGCTATGGCTACACCTTC. Translating gives CASSPGQGYGYTF.

The rearrangement links TRBV19 to TRBJ2-7; D gene uncertain. The CDR3 spans 13 residues. The V end was cut by 4 bases, the J end by 2 bases, with 9 bases between. Germline CDR1 reads LNHDA; CDR2 reads SQIVND (reference sequence). The CDR3 here is CASSSGPAYEQYF. DNA of the CDR3: TGTGCCAGTAGTAGCGGCCCTGCCTACGAGCAGTACTTC.

The chain links TRBV2 to TRBJ1-6; 9 nucleotides match TRBD1. This CDR3 is built from 14 residues. Per the germline V gene, CDR1 is SNHLY and CDR2 is FYNNEI. The V segment lost 7 bases and the J segment 6 bases; nucleotides outside the gene matches: 4. In nucleotides, the CDR3 is TGTGCCAGCACTCGGACAGGGGCTAATTCACCCCTCCACTTT. Its translation: CASTRTGANSPLHF.

The genes are TRBV7-3 and TRBJ2-1, with 12 bases lining up with TRBD2. V shed 4 bases, J shed 9 bases, and the junction held 7 bases outside the gene matches. This CDR3 has 15 residues. Per germline, CDR1 SGHTA and CDR2 FQGTGA. CDR3 sequence (DNA): TGTGCCAGCAGCTCTCTAGCGGGAGGGCCATCTGAGCAGTTCTTC. Its translation: CASSSLAGGPSEQFF.

This chain uses TRBV25-1 with TRBJ2-7, with TRBD1 matching 11 bases. The CDR3 length is 15 residues. With V trimmed by 1 base and J by 3 bases, 2 bases remained unmatched. CDR1 is MGHDK and CDR2 is SYGVNS in the germline V gene. CDR3: CASSELGTGGYEQYF. The CDR3 DNA sequence: TGTGCCAGCAGTGAATTGGGGACAGGGGGCTACGAGCAGTACTTC.

This clone has a handful of counts. The V call is TRBV7-6, the J call TRBJ1-4, with 10 bases fitting TRBD1. This CDR3 contains 16 residues. V trimming: 3 bases; J trimming: 8 bases; junction bases outside the gene matches: 9. Germline V gene lookup returns CDR1 SGHVS and CDR2 FNYEAQ. The CDR3 here is CASSLVGTGAREKLFF. The CDR3 DNA follows: TGTGCCAGCAGCTTGGTTGGGACAGGGGCTAGGGAAAAACTGTTTTTT.

The chain has TRBV27 and TRBJ2-5, with 9 bases aligning to TRBD2. The CDR3 consists of 18 residues. V trimming: 2 bases; J trimming: 0 bases; junction bases outside the gene matches: 10. Germline V gene sequence: CDR1 MNHEY, CDR2 SMNVEV (reference sequence). Written as DNA, the CDR3 is TGTGCCAGCAGTTTAAGGCTTTGGCTAGCGGGGTACCAAGAGACCCAGTACTTC. This codes for CASSLRLWLAGYQETQYF.

The V and J genes are TRBV30 and TRBJ2-2; weak D call: TRBD1 (6 bases). Deletions cut 3 bases from V and 1 base from J, with 12 bases between. This CDR3 region has 15 residues. The germline gives CDR1 GTSNPN, CDR2 SVGIG (reference sequence). The CDR3, as DNA: TGTGCCTGGAGCACCGGGACATTGAACACCGGGGAGCTGTTTTTT. Its protein product is CAWSTGTLNTGELFF. Looking up the rest from reference TRBV30 and TRBJ2-2 gives the full variable domain: SQTIHQWPATLVQPVGSPLSLECTVEGTSNPNLYWYRQAAGRGLQLLFYSVGIGQISSEVPQNLSASRPQDRQFILSSKKLLLSDSGFYLCAWSTGTLNTGELFFGEGSRLTVL.

The rearrangement uses TRBV25-1 and TRBJ2-7, with a possible D match to TRBD2 (5 bases). V shed 3 bases and J shed 7 bases, with 10 bases lying between them. The CDR3 runs to 12 residues. Germline lookup yields CDR1 MGHDK and CDR2 SYGVNS. The CDR3 nucleotides read TGTGCCAGCAGTGACCCCAGGAGGGAGCAGTACTTC. Amino acids: CASSDPRREQYF.

This clone came up a few times. The CDR3 sequence: CASSVGTLAGYQETQYF. CDR3 bases: TGTGCCAGCAGCGTAGGGACCCTAGCGGGGTACCAAGAGACCCAGTACTTC. The chain employs TRBV9 and TRBJ2-5; TRBD2 matches at 9 bases. This CDR3 has 17 residues. CDR1 is SGDLS and CDR2 is YYNGEE in the germline V gene. V shed 0 bases, J shed 0 bases, and the junction held 6 bases outside the gene matches.

This clone was counted many times. The CDR3 sequence: CASSAQANQPQHF. The CDR3, as DNA: TGTGCCAGCAGCGCACAAGCGAATCAGCCCCAGCATTTT. The genes are TRBV2 and TRBJ1-5; D unresolved. V dropped 6 bases and J dropped 4 bases, with 10 bases sitting between them. Germline CDR1 SNHLY, CDR2 FYNNEI. The CDR3 sequence is 13 residues long.

The chain has TRBV4-2 and TRBJ1-4, with D maybe TRBD1 (5 bases). This CDR3 comprises 15 residues. CDR1 is LGHNA, CDR2 YNFKEQ, per germline. V lost 0 bases to trimming and J lost 4 bases, with 9 bases between them. Here the CDR3 reads CASSQETQGNEKLFF. CDR3 nucleotides: TGTGCCAGCAGCCAAGAAACCCAGGGTAATGAAAAACTGTTTTTT.

V is TRBV7-9 and J is TRBJ2-2; 12 bases agree with TRBD1. Losses at the gene ends were 7 bases for V and 5 bases for J; bases not matched to a gene: 8. The length of the CDR3 is 16 residues. Germline CDR1 and CDR2: SEHNR and FQNEAQ (reference sequence). In nucleotides, the CDR3 is TGTGCCAGCACCGCGGGGGACAGGGGGCATACCGGGGAGCTGTTTTTT. Translating it yields CASTAGDRGHTGELFF.